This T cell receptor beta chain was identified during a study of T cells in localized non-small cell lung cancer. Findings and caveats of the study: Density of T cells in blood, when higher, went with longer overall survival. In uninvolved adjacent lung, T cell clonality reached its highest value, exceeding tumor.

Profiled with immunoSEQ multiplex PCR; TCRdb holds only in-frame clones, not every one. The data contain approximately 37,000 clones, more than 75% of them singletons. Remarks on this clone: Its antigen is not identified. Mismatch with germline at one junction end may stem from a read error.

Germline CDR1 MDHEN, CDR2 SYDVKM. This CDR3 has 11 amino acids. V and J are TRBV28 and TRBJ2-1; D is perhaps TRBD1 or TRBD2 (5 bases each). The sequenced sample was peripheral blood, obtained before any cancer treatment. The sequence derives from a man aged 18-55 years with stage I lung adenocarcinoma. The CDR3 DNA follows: TGTGCCAGCAGTTCCGGGGCTCGGTGGGTCTTC. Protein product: CASSSGARWVF.